One and the same sample provided the 5 T cell receptor beta chains below, sequenced in a study of blood T cell repertoires in COVID-19. Method: immunoSEQ multiplex PCR; TCRdb's copy keeps in-frame clones and lacks some. The sample consists of more than 200,000 clones, approximately 82% of them appearing once. Sequencing used peripheral blood. The receptors originated from a woman between 65 and 79 years old with active or convalescent COVID-19.

In its sample, this clone was seen a few times. The V gene is TRBV7-9, the J gene TRBJ1-5; D remains unclear. The germline CDR1 and CDR2 sequences are SEHNR and FQNEAQ (reference sequence). This CDR3 contains 13 residues. Trimming took off 6 bases at V and 2 bases at J, with 8 bases between the two ends. The CDR3 sequence is CASRPIGNQPQHF. The CDR3 bases are TGTGCCAGCAGACCCATAGGCAATCAGCCCCAGCATTTT.

The J gene is TRBJ1-1, the V gene TRBV28; D remains ambiguous. The CDR3 has 14 amino acids. Germline V CDR1 and CDR2: MDHEN, SYDVKM. V shed 5 bases and J shed 0 bases, with 10 bases lying between them. CDR3 coding DNA: TGTGCCAGCAGTCCCCGCAGCGTGAACACTGAAGCTTTCTTT. Its protein product is CASSPRSVNTEAFF.

The chain couples TRBV10-3 to TRBJ2-1; 11 nucleotides match TRBD2. Germline V CDR1 and CDR2: ENHRY, SYGVKD. The CDR3 has 14 amino acids. V trimming: 7 bases; J trimming: 5 bases; junction bases outside the gene matches: 4. The DNA for the CDR3 is TGTGCCATCAAACGACTAGCGGGGAACAATGAGCAGTTCTTC. It translates to CAIKRLAGNNEQFF.

This clone was detected a few times. Distinct nucleotide sequences in the sample also encode this CDR3. This rearrangement joins TRBV30 to TRBJ1-2, with D possibly matching TRBD1 (5 bases). V was pared by 1 base and J by 4 bases, with 7 bases between. The length of the CDR3 is 12 residues. Germline V gene sequence: CDR1 GTSNPN, CDR2 SVGIG (reference sequence). The CDR3 DNA reads TGTGCCTGGAGTGGGGGCAGCTATGGCTACACCTTC. Translation gives CAWSGGSYGYTF.

This chain connects TRBV27 to TRBJ1-2; D is undetermined. Germline V gives CDR1 MNHEY, CDR2 SMNVEV (reference sequence). Deletions cut 3 bases from V and 3 bases from J, with 8 bases between. The length of the CDR3 is 13 residues. CDR3 sequence (DNA): TGTGCCAGCAGTTTCACAGAACACTATGGCTACACCTTC. As protein: CASSFTEHYGYTF.